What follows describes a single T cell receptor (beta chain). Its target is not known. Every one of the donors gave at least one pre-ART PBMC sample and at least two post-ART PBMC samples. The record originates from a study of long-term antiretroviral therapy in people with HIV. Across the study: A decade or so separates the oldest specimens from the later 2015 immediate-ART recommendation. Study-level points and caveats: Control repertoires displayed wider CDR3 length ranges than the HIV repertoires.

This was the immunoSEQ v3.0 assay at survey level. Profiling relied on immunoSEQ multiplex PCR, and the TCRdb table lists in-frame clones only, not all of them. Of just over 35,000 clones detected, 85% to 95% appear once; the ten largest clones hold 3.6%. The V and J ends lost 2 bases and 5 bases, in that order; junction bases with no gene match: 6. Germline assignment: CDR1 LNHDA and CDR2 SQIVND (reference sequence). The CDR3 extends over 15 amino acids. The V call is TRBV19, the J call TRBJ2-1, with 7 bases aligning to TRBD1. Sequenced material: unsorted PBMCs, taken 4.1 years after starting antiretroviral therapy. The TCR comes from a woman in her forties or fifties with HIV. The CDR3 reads CASSILGQANNEQFF. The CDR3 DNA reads TGTGCCAGTAGTATATTAGGACAGGCAAACAATGAGCAGTTCTTC.